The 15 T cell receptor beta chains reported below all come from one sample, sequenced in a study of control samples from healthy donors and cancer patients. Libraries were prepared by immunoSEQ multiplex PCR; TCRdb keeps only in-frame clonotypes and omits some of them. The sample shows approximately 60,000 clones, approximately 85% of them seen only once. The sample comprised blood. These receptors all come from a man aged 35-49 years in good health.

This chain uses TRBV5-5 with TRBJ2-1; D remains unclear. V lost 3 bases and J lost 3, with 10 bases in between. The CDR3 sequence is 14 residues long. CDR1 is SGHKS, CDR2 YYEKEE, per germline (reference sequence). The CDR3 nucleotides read TGTGCCAGCAGCTCCGTGGGGTTCTACAATGAGCAGTTCTTC. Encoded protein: CASSSVGFYNEQFF.

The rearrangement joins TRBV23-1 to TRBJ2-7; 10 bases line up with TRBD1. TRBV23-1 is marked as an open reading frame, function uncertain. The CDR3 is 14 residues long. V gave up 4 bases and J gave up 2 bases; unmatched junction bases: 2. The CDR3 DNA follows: TGCGCCAGCAGTCGGACAGGGGGGACCTACGAGCAGTACTTC. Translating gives CASSRTGGTYEQYF.

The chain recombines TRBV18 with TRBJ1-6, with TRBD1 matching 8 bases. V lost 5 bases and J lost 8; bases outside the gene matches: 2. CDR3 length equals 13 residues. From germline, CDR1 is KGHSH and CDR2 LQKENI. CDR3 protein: CASSATGDSPLHF. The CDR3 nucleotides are TGTGCCAGCTCAGCGACAGGGGATTCACCCCTCCACTTT.

CDR3 loop: CASSLVGQGTYEQYF. Here the CDR3 DNA reads TGTGCCAGCAGCTTGGTAGGACAGGGGACCTACGAGCAGTACTTC. The chain has TRBV5-6 and TRBJ2-7, with 9 bases that match TRBD1. CDR1 SGHDT and CDR2 YYEEEE come from the germline V gene. This CDR3 has 15 amino acids. V was clipped by 0 bases and J by 2 bases; unmatched bases: 3.

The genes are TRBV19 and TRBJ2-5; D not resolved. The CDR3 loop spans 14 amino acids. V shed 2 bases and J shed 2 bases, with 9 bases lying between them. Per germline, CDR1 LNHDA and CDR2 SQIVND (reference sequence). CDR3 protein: CASSIPGLQETQYF. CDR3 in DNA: TGTGCCAGTAGTATACCTGGGCTACAAGAGACCCAGTACTTC.

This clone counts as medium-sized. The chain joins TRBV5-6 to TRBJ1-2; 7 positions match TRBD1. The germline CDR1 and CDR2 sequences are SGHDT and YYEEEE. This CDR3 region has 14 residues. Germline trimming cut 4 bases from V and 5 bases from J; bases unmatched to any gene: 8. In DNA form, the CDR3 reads TGTGCCAGCAGCCCCAGGGGGATAGTTTATGGCTACACCTTC. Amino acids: CASSPRGIVYGYTF. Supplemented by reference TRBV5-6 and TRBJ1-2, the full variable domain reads DAGVTQSPTHLIKTRGQQVTLRCSPKSGHDTVSWYQQALGQGPQFIFQYYEEEERQRGNFPDRFSGHQFPNYSSELNVNALLLGDSALYLCASSPRGIVYGYTFGSGTRLTVV.

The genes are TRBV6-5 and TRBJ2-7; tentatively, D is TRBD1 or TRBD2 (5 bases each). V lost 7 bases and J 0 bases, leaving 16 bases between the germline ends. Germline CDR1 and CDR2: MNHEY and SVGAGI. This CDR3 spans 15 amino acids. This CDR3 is CASTQPKGSSYEQYF. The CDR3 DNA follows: TGTGCCAGCACCCAACCAAAGGGGAGCTCCTACGAGCAGTACTTC.

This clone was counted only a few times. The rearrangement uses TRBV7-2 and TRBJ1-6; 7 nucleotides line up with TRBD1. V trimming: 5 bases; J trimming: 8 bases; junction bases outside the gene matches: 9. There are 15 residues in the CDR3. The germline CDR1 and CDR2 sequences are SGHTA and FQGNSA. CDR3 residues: CASSGHRGIDSPLHF. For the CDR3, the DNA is TGTGCCAGCAGCGGACACAGGGGTATCGATTCACCCCTCCACTTT. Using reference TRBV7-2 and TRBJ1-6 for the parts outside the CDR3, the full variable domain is GAGVSQSPSNKVTEKGKDVELRCDPISGHTALYWYRQSLGQGLEFLIYFQGNSAPDKSGLPSDRFSAERTGGSVSTLTIQRTQQEDSAVYLCASSGHRGIDSPLHFGNGTRLTVT.

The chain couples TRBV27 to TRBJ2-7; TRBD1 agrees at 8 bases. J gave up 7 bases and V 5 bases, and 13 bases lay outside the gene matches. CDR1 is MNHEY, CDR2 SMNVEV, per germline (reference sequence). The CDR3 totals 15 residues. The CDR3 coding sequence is TGTGCCAGCAGTGCCGACAGGGGAGCTACTAGGGAGCAGTACTTC. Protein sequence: CASSADRGATREQYF.

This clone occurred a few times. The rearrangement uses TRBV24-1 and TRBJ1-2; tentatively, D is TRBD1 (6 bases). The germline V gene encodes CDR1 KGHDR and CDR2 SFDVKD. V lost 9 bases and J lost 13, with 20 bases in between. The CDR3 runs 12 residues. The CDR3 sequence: CATDSGVKWCTF. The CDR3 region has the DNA TGTGCCACCGATTCAGGGGTGAAGTGGTGCACCTTC.

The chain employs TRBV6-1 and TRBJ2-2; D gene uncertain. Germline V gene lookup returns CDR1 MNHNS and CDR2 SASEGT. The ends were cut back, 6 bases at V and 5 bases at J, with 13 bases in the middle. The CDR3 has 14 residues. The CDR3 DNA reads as TGTGCCAGCAGCCCAACCTTAGGGACCGGGGAGCTGTTTTTT. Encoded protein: CASSPTLGTGELFF.

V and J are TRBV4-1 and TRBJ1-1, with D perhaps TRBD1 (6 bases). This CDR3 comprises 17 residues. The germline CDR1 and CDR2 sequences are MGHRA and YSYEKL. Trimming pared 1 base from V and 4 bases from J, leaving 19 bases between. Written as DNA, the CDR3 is TGCGCCAGCAGCCAAGTCAGGTTGGGGGGGGCGCCCACTGAAGCTTTCTTT. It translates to CASSQVRLGGAPTEAFF.

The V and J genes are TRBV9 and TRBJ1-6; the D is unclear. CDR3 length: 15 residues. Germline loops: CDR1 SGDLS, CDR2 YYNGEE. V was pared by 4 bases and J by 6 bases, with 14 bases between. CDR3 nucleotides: TGTGCCAGCAGCCCCCGAACCCCGATTAATTCACCCCTCCACTTT. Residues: CASSPRTPINSPLHF. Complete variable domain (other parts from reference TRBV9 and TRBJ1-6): DSGVTQTPKHLITATGQRVTLRCSPRSGDLSVYWYQQSLDQGLQFLIQYYNGEERAKGNILERFSAQQFPDLHSELNLSSLELGDSALYFCASSPRTPINSPLHFGNGTRLTVT.

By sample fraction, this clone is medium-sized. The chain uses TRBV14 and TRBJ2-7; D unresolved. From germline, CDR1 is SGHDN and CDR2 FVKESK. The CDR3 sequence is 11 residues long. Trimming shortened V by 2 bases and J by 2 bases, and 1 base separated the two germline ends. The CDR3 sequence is CASSQTYEQYF. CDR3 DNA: TGTGCCAGCAGCCAAACCTACGAGCAGTACTTC.

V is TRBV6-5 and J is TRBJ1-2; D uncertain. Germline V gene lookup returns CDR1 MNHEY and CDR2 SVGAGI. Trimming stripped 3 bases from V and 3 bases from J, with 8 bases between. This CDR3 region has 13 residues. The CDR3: CASSYVRYYGYTF. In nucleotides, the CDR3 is TGTGCCAGCAGTTATGTCCGTTACTATGGCTACACCTTC.